The T cell receptor beta chain under discussion was sequenced for a study of CD4+ T cells in melanoma. The CDR3 loop spans 15 amino acids. Germline CDR1 and CDR2: MNHEY and SVGAGI. Using immunoSEQ multiplex PCR, the repertoire was profiled, and TCRdb retains in-frame clones only, with some absent. The sample contains about 9,900 clones, around 63% of which appear only once. For this clone: Its antigen is not identified.

Study-level findings and limits: Neoantigen-specific CD4+ T cells in melanoma reportedly had diverse differentiation states. CD8+ T cell, macrophage and B cell function reportedly correlated with neoantigen-specific CD4+ T cells.

The chain combines TRBV6-5 with TRBJ2-5; D not resolved. The J call may be faulty, since TRBJ2-7 better matches the DNA end. Sequenced material: peripheral blood. The source of this sequence is a human donor with melanoma. The CDR3 loop is CASSTVGASSYEQYF. The CDR3 nucleotides read TGTGCCAGCAGCACCGTAGGCGCGAGCTCCTACGAGCAGTACTTC.